A selection of T cell receptor beta chains follows, all from one sample in a study of CD8+ T cells in alopecia areata. TCRdb's table, derived via immunoSEQ multiplex PCR, lists solely in-frame clones and lacks some. The repertoire has approximately 150,000 clones, 51% of them found once; the top ten carry over 0.85%. The sample was CD4+ T cells sorted from blood, taken at week 0. These receptors were collected from a human donor with alopecia areata. CDR3s include the opening cysteine and the closing phenylalanine or tryptophan. D genes are given only for firm matches. Clone size is stated in some rows and not others, as once, few, many or a class when expanded.

size	V	J	D	DNA	CDR3
few	TRBV29-1	TRBJ1-2	NA	TGCAGCGCGGTCACCCGGGGGTATGGCTACACCTTC	CSAVTRGYGYTF
NA	TRBV7-9	TRBJ2-1	NA	TGTGCCAGCAGCCGGTTGTCCGGGGGCATTGTGATGGATGAGCAGTTCTTC	CASSRLSGGIVMDEQFF
once	TRBV7-8	TRBJ2-1	NA	TGTGCCAGCAGCTTAGGGCCGAACGGGAAGCAGTTCTTC	CASSLGPNGKQFF
NA	TRBV29-1	TRBJ1-1	NA	TGCAGCGTTGAAGAGCGCACACTTGGAGCTTTCTTT	CSVEERTLGAFF
NA	TRBV30	TRBJ1-2	NA	TGTGCCTGGAGTGTACGGGTCAGAACCTATGGCTACACCTTC	CAWSVRVRTYGYTF
NA	TRBV5-1	TRBJ1-2	NA	TGCGCCAGCAGCTTGGCAGGGGAGGACTATGGCTACACCTTC	CASSLAGEDYGYTF
NA	TRBV29-1	TRBJ1-2	NA	TGCAGCGGGAGGGGGGGCGATGGCTACACCTTC	CSGRGGDGYTF
many	TRBV7-2	TRBJ2-1	NA	TGTGCCAGCAGCCTTAGCCGGGGGAATGAGCAGTTCTTC	CASSLSRGNEQFF
few	TRBV5-1	TRBJ2-7	NA	TGCGCCAGCAGCTTGGTCGGCAACGAGCAGTACTTC	CASSLVGNEQYF
few	TRBV7-2	TRBJ2-5	NA	TGTGCCAGCAGCCCGGCTGGGTTCGAGACCCAGTACTTC	CASSPAGFETQYF
NA	TRBV29-1	TRBJ1-2	NA	TGCAGCGTTGACGGGGCCACGGTGGGTGGCTACACCTTC	CSVDGATVGGYTF
few	TRBV5-1	TRBJ1-5	NA	TGCGCCAGCAGCTTGGGAGGTAGCAATCAGCCCCAGCATTTT	CASSLGGSNQPQHF
NA	TRBV29-1	TRBJ1-2	NA	TGCAGCGTAGGCGGACCGAATGATGGCTACACCTTC	CSVGGPNDGYTF
NA	TRBV10-3	TRBJ2-3	TRBD1	TGTGCCATCAGTGGAGGACAGGGGCCCCAAGATACGCAGTATTTT	CAISGGQGPQDTQYF
once	TRBV7-2	TRBJ1-1	NA	TGTGCCAGCAGCTTAGGGACCGGGCTCACTGAAGCTTTCTTT	CASSLGTGLTEAFF
NA	TRBV28	TRBJ2-5	NA	TGTGCCAGCAGTCCCCCCCCTACGGGTCGGAAGACCCAGTACTTC	CASSPPPTGRKTQYF
once	TRBV5-1	TRBJ2-7	NA	TGCGCCAGCAGCTCAGGGTTGGGGTACGAGCAGTACTTC	CASSSGLGYEQYF
NA	TRBV25-1	TRBJ2-7	TRBD1	TGTGCCAGCAGTGACCCCGGACAGGGCTCCTACGAGCAGTACTTC	CASSDPGQGSYEQYF
many	TRBV19	TRBJ2-3	TRBD2	TGTGCCAGTAGTATCGTAGCGGGAGGAGCGGCCGATACGCAGTATTTT	CASSIVAGGAADTQYF
NA	TRBV29-1	TRBJ2-7	NA	TGCAGCGCCGGGACCGCCACCTCCTACGAGCAGTACTTC	CSAGTATSYEQYF
NA	TRBV15	TRBJ2-5	NA	TGTGCCACCAGCAGACGTGTAGCCCCGGGGCTGGAGACCCAGTACTTC	CATSRRVAPGLETQYF
NA	TRBV29-1	TRBJ2-3	NA	TGCAGCGTACTACATGCGGACCGTTCTGGGACAGATACGCAGTATTTT	CSVLHADRSGTDTQYF
few	TRBV5-1	TRBJ1-1	NA	TGCGCCAGCAGCGGGATGGGGAACACTGAAGCTTTCTTT	CASSGMGNTEAFF
NA	TRBV2	TRBJ1-5	NA	TGTGCCAGCAACTCACAGGGTAACAATCAGCCCCAGCATTTT	CASNSQGNNQPQHF
NA	TRBV9	TRBJ2-1	TRBD2	TGTGCCAGCAGCCCGAGGACTAGCGGGAGTGGAGAGCAGTTCTTC	CASSPRTSGSGEQFF
NA	TRBV30	TRBJ2-1	TRBD2	TGTGCCTGGAGAGCGGGACTAGCGGGATCCTACAATGAGCAGTTCTTC	CAWRAGLAGSYNEQFF
NA	TRBV4-1	TRBJ1-1	TRBD1	TGCGCCAGCAGCCAAGGACAGGGAGGGTACACTGAAGCTTTCTTT	CASSQGQGGYTEAFF
NA	TRBV5-4	TRBJ2-4	NA	TGTGCCAGCAGCTTGGTCTCGGGGCTAGCCAAAAACATTCAGTACTTC	CASSLVSGLAKNIQYF
NA	TRBV29-1	TRBJ2-5	TRBD2	TGCAGCGTTGAGGTGTCGGGGGGTACGATGGAGACCCAGTACTTC	CSVEVSGGTMETQYF
NA	TRBV2	TRBJ1-2	NA	TGTGCCAGCAGTGATTTTCAGGGGCGGGCCGGATATGGCTACACCTTC	CASSDFQGRAGYGYTF
few	TRBV5-1	TRBJ1-5	TRBD1	TGCGCCAGCAGCCGGACAGGGGTAGAACAGCCCCAGCATTTT	CASSRTGVEQPQHF
few	TRBV25-1	TRBJ1-3	TRBD1	TGTGCCAGCAGCGAAAACAGGGGCGGTTTAGGAAACACCATATATTTT	CASSENRGGLGNTIYF
NA	TRBV7-6	TRBJ2-1	TRBD2	TGTGCCAGCAGCTTAGACGGGAGGGCCGCGAATGAGCAGTTCTTC	CASSLDGRAANEQFF
NA	TRBV2	TRBJ2-6	NA	TGTGCCAGCAGTGGATATGGCGTCCTGACTTTC	CASSGYGVLTF
few	TRBV29-1	TRBJ2-1	NA	TGCAGCGTGGGGCTTTACAATGAGCAGTTCTTC	CSVGLYNEQFF
NA	TRBV29-1	TRBJ2-5	NA	TGCAGCGTTGGAACAGAGACCCAGTACTTC	CSVGTETQYF
NA	TRBV6-6	TRBJ1-5	NA	TGTGCCAGCAGTAACGGATCCCCCTATCAGCCCCAGCATTTT	CASSNGSPYQPQHF